The clone carrying this T cell receptor beta chain showed up many times. Its cognate antigen is unknown. With 5 bases removed from V and 4 bases from J, the gap between germline ends came to 12 bases. The CDR3 sequence is 14 residues long. Germline values: CDR1 SGHTA, CDR2 FQGTGA. These data are taken from a study of T cells in Graves' hyperthyroidism and ophthalmopathy. For the study at large: Upon initial diagnosis and before any treatment, peripheral blood was collected. The study's findings and limits: Among thyroid clonotypes expanded above 0.001, most also appeared in blood.

Researchers amplified the TCR beta CDR3 regions from RNA transcripts. RT-PCR in the first round (using the HTBI primer set) targeted the TCR CDR3. From the multiplex PCR reads, TCRdb called clonotypes with MiXCR, one entry per CDR3 protein. The data show approximately 200,000 distinct CDR3 sequences, 15% to 20% seen once. The TCR was taken from a man in his forties with Graves' hyperthyroidism. Input material: blood. The J gene is TRBJ2-1, the V gene TRBV7-3; perhaps TRBD1 as D (5 bases). CDR3 in amino acids: CASSPDSSYNEQFF. The DNA of the CDR3 is TGTGCCAGCAGCCCAGACAGTTCTTACAATGAGCAGTTCTTC.